Listed here are 8 T cell receptor beta chains from one sample, sequenced in a study of CD8 T cells in Susac syndrome. Random hexamers were used to reverse transcribe the RNA input (roughly 0.5 to 1 ug). TCRdb re-called the immunoSEQ multiplex PCR reads with MiXCR, one entry per CDR3 protein. Of around 190,000 distinct CDR3 sequences in the sample, approximately 94% are singletons; the top ten hold around 0.11%. The material sequenced was CD4+ T cells from PBMCs. These receptors came from a human donor with Susac syndrome.

The chain links TRBV5-1 to TRBJ2-3; 7 nucleotides agree with TRBD1. The CDR3 extends over 15 amino acids. CDR1 is SGHRS and CDR2 is YFSETQ in the germline V gene. The ends lost 4 bases at V and 2 bases at J; junction bases unmatched: 7. The CDR3 protein is CASSPGQVDTDTQYF. The CDR3 DNA is TGCGCCAGCAGCCCCGGACAGGTCGACACAGATACGCAGTATTTT.

The chain has TRBV11-3 and TRBJ1-3; 10 bases line up with TRBD1. The CDR3 contains 15 residues. Trimming took 3 bases from V and 4 from J; bases not matched to a gene: 3. Germline loops: CDR1 SGHNT, CDR2 YENEEA. The CDR3 reads CASSLGQGRGNTIYF. The CDR3 DNA is TGTGCCAGCAGCTTGGGACAGGGGAGAGGAAACACCATATATTTT.

This clonotype was seen once. J is TRBJ2-7 and V is TRBV14; no clear D. CDR1 and CDR2 from the germline V gene are SGHDN and FVKESK. This CDR3 has 15 residues. Trimming stripped 4 bases from V and 0 bases from J, with 13 bases between. The CDR3 spells CASSPLGSGSYEQYF. The CDR3 nucleotides read TGTGCCAGCAGCCCCTTAGGGTCGGGCTCCTACGAGCAGTACTTC.

The DNA for the CDR3 is TGTGCCAGCAGCGCCTCTGGGAGGGGTACTAATGAAAAACTGTTTTTT. This encodes CASSASGRGTNEKLFF. The rearrangement uses TRBV5-4 and TRBJ1-4; D might be TRBD1 (5 bases). Per the germline V gene, CDR1 is SGHNT and CDR2 is YYREEE (reference sequence). CDR3 size: 16 residues. V was shortened by 4 bases and J by 2 bases, with 15 bases between the two germline ends.

The chain recombines TRBV2 with TRBJ2-1, with D possibly being TRBD1 (7 bases). CDR3 length equals 14 residues. The germline V gene encodes CDR1 SNHLY and CDR2 FYNNEI. V was cut by 3 bases and J by 6 bases, with 12 bases left in between. CDR3 sequence reads: CASSEWQGGNEQFF. Here the CDR3 DNA reads TGTGCCAGCAGTGAGTGGCAGGGGGGCAATGAGCAGTTCTTC.

This rearrangement joins TRBV3-1 to TRBJ2-5; 9 nucleotides align to TRBD2. J gave up 4 bases and V 5 bases, and 11 bases lay outside the gene matches. The V gene's germline CDR1 is LGHDT and CDR2 YNNKEL (reference sequence). The CDR3 spans 16 residues. CDR3 region: CASSSTRLAELETQYF. CDR3 coding DNA: TGTGCCAGCAGCTCTACTCGACTAGCGGAGTTAGAGACCCAGTACTTC.

This clonotype was seen a few times. The chain employs TRBV12-3 or TRBV12-4 and TRBJ1-1, with D hard to call. The CDR3 runs 13 residues. Trimming cost V 3 bases and J 1 base, with 6 bases left between them. The DNA of the CDR3 is TGTGCCAGCAGTTTTTCCCAGAACACTGAAGCTTTCTTT. Its translation: CASSFSQNTEAFF.

V gene TRBV12-3 or TRBV12-4 combines with J gene TRBJ2-7; weak D call: TRBD1 (6 bases). Trimming took 5 bases from V and 3 from J, leaving 14 bases between them. This CDR3 is 14 amino acids long. For the CDR3, the DNA is TGTGCCAGCAGTGCACAGGGAGCCCGCTACGAGCAGTACTTC. Protein: CASSAQGARYEQYF.